This TCR beta chain was recorded in a study of T cell responses to AZD1222 COVID-19 vaccine. Second-dose timings of about 4 or about 12 weeks were pooled. Libraries were prepared by immunoSEQ multiplex PCR; TCRdb keeps only in-frame clonotypes and omits some of them. The table lists approximately 110,000 clones, 89% of them singletons. The sample was peripheral blood, taken 28 days after the second AZD1222 dose. This sequence originates from an adult who received the AZD1222 COVID-19 vaccine.

The CDR3: CASSYGQAYNEQFF. The DNA for the CDR3 is TGTGCCAGCAGCTACGGACAGGCATACAATGAGCAGTTCTTC. The rearrangement links TRBV6-5 to TRBJ2-1; TRBD1 matches at 7 bases. Germline CDR1 MNHEY, CDR2 SVGAGI. V dropped 6 bases and J dropped 4; count of bases not matched to a gene: 6. The CDR3 consists of 14 residues.